The 9 T cell receptor beta chains given below trace back to one sample, sequenced in a study of neurological immune-mediated disorders. TCRdb independently ran MiXCR on the 5' RACE reads; one entry per CDR3 protein. The repertoire holds 70,000 to 95,000 distinct CDR3 sequences, with about 15% as singletons. Source material: PBMCs. All receptors come from a woman in her thirties or forties in good health.

This clonotype was counted many times. The chain uses TRBV7-2 and TRBJ1-5, with D uncertain. Germline V gives CDR1 SGHTA, CDR2 FQGNSA. V shed 3 bases and J shed 0 bases, with 6 bases lying between them. The CDR3 sequence is 14 residues long. The chain's CDR3 is CASSLSHSNQPQHF. The DNA of the CDR3 is TGTGCCAGCAGCTTGTCACATAGCAATCAGCCCCAGCATTTT.

This clonotype was counted at least ten times. The genes are TRBV12-3 or TRBV12-4 and TRBJ1-3; a possible D gene is TRBD1 (5 bases). V lost 6 bases and J lost 0, with 15 bases in between. The CDR3 extends over 16 amino acids. In DNA form, the CDR3 reads TGTGCCAGCAGGGGCTTTGGACAACTCTCTGGAAACACCATATATTTT. This translates into CASRGFGQLSGNTIYF.

This clonotype was counted between two and nine times. This chain uses TRBV2 with TRBJ1-2, with 8 bases identical to TRBD1. Germline lookup yields CDR1 SNHLY and CDR2 FYNNEI. There are 15 residues in the CDR3. V trimming: 0 bases; J trimming: 4 bases; junction bases outside the gene matches: 4. The CDR3 sequence is CASSEAPDRVYGYTF. CDR3 nucleotide sequence: TGTGCCAGCAGTGAAGCGCCGGACAGGGTCTATGGCTACACCTTC.

This clonotype occurred many times. The chain has TRBV7-2 and TRBJ2-7, with 8 bases lining up with TRBD2. The CDR3 length is 20 residues. V was pared by 5 bases and J by 6 bases, with 27 bases of the junction left unmatched. Per germline, CDR1 SGHTA and CDR2 FQGNSA. CDR3 residues: CASSQWAFDLRPGGLGEQYF. The CDR3 nucleotides are TGTGCCAGCAGCCAATGGGCCTTTGACCTTCGGCCGGGGGGGTTGGGCGAGCAGTACTTC.

The chain joins TRBV28 to TRBJ2-1; TRBD2 agrees at 8 bases. V lost 2 bases to trimming and J lost 8 bases; unmatched junction nucleotides: 14. Per germline, CDR1 MDHEN and CDR2 SYDVKM. This CDR3 region has 17 residues. CDR3 nucleotide sequence: TGTGCCAGCAGTTTAAATCCGTTCGCGGGGGGTTATTATGAGCAGTTCTTC. Protein sequence: CASSLNPFAGGYYEQFF. The full variable domain, its missing parts supplied by reference TRBV28 and TRBJ2-1, is DVKVTQSSRYLVKRTGEKVFLECVQDMDHENMFWYRQDPGLGLRLIYFSYDVKMKEKGDIPEGYSVSREKKERFSLILESASTNQTSMYLCASSLNPFAGGYYEQFFGPGTRLTVL.

This clonotype was observed a handful of times. CDR3 residues: CASEDRIYEQYF. The CDR3 nucleotides are TGTGCCAGCGAGGACAGGATTTACGAGCAGTACTTC. V and J are TRBV6-1 and TRBJ2-7, with 7 bases fitting TRBD1. The V segment lost 8 bases and the J segment 4 bases; nucleotides outside the gene matches: 5. Germline-derived CDR1 and CDR2 are MNHNS and SASEGT. This CDR3 has 12 residues.

This clonotype appeared many times. The chain links TRBV7-2 to TRBJ2-2; the match to TRBD2 covers 9 bases. V lost 6 bases and J lost 0; bases outside the gene matches: 5. The CDR3 length is 16 residues. The germline V gene encodes CDR1 SGHTA and CDR2 FQGNSA. The CDR3 bases are TGTGCCAGCAGTTATGAGCGGGGGGCGAACACCGGGGAGCTGTTTTTT. Translating it yields CASSYERGANTGELFF.

This clonotype has a count of ten or more. V and J are TRBV7-2 and TRBJ1-2; D ambiguous. There are 14 residues in the CDR3. Trimming took off 0 bases at V and 8 bases at J, with 13 bases between the two ends. Per germline, CDR1 SGHTA and CDR2 FQGNSA. CDR3 DNA sequence: TGTGCCAGCAGCTTAGCGCGTTCGGAGGCGGGCTACACCTTC. Translated, it gives CASSLARSEAGYTF.

This clonotype was counted many times. V usage is TRBV5-1 and J usage is TRBJ2-5; D is uncertain. Germline V gives CDR1 SGHRS, CDR2 YFSETQ. This CDR3 is 17 amino acids long. V gave up 5 bases and J gave up 5 bases, with 25 bases separating them. CDR3 sequence reads: CASSPAWSGRVVETQYF. CDR3 bases: TGCGCCAGCAGTCCTGCCTGGTCAGGCCGGGTGGTGGAGACCCAGTACTTC. Based on the CDR3 plus reference TRBV5-1 and TRBJ2-5, the full variable domain is KAGVTQTPRYLIKTRGQQVTLSCSPISGHRSVSWYQQTPGQGLQFLFEYFSETQRNKGNFPGRFSGRQFSNSRSEMNVSTLELGDSALYLCASSPAWSGRVVETQYFGPGTRLLVL.